The 27 T cell receptor beta chains below were found in one sample sequenced in a study of blood T cells in healthy people across ages. Primers used in a second PCR of about 6 to 11 cycles were a sample-barcoded 5' primer and a J-beta primer mix. One entry per CDR3 protein results from TCRdb running MiXCR on the 5' RACE reads. This table holds 1.5 million to 2 million distinct CDR3 sequences, around 50% found once. Sequencing used blood. The receptors were gathered from a woman in her thirties or forties in good health.

This chain connects TRBV7-2 to TRBJ1-4, with unresolved D. Trimming removed 6 bases from V and 5 bases from J, with 13 bases in between. Germline CDR1 reads SGHTA; CDR2 reads FQGNSA. The CDR3 is made up of 14 amino acids. The CDR3 nucleotides are TGTGCCAGCAGTTTACTTGGGCTCAATGAAAAACTGTTTTTT. This encodes CASSLLGLNEKLFF.

The chain uses TRBV5-1 and TRBJ2-7; D perhaps matches TRBD2 (6 bases). The CDR3 extends over 15 amino acids. Germline V gene sequence: CDR1 SGHRS, CDR2 YFSETQ. V lost 4 bases and J 0 bases, leaving 14 bases between the germline ends. CDR3 DNA sequence: TGCGCCAGCAGCCTCTTGGGACTCAGCTCCTACGAGCAGTACTTC. It translates to CASSLLGLSSYEQYF.

The CDR3 is CASSTGFGNTEAFF. The CDR3, as DNA: TGTGCCAGCAGTACGGGGTTCGGGAACACTGAAGCTTTCTTT. The V call is TRBV6-6, the J call TRBJ1-1, with D hard to call. CDR1 is MNHNY and CDR2 is SVGAGI in the germline V gene (reference sequence). This CDR3 region has 14 residues. Deletions cut 5 bases from V and 1 base from J, with 11 bases between.

The chain employs TRBV4-3 and TRBJ1-1; weak D call: TRBD1 (6 bases). In germline, CDR1 is LGHNA, CDR2 YSLEER. Between the trimmed V and J ends, which lost 0 bases and 11 bases, there was a span of 10 bases. The CDR3 spans 12 residues. DNA for the CDR3: TGCGCCAGCAGCCAAGATAGGGGGGGCGCTTTCTTT. Translated, it gives CASSQDRGGAFF.

The chain employs TRBV2 and TRBJ1-4; D remains ambiguous. Looked up from germline, CDR1 is SNHLY and CDR2 is FYNNEI. The CDR3 is 13 residues long. Trimming left V 2 bases short and J 12 bases short, with 13 bases between. CDR3 in DNA: TGTGCCAGCAGTGAACCGGGCCGTGAGGAACTGTTTTTT. The encoded protein is CASSEPGREELFF. The full variable domain, its missing parts supplied by reference TRBV2 and TRBJ1-4, is EPEVTQTPSHQVTQMGQEVILRCVPISNHLYFYWYRQILGQKVEFLVSFYNNEISEKSEIFDDQFSVERPDGSNFTLKIRSTKLEDSAMYFCASSEPGREELFFGSGTQLSVL.

The chain joins TRBV7-9 to TRBJ2-1; a possible D gene is TRBD2 (5 bases). The J call could be wrong; TRBJ2-7 is a better fit for the DNA end. Looked up from germline, CDR1 is SEHNR and CDR2 is FQNEAQ (reference sequence). This CDR3 spans 15 amino acids. CDR3 amino acids: CASSYGISSYNEQYF. The CDR3 DNA reads TGTGCCAGCAGCTACGGGATAAGCTCCTACAATGAGCAGTACTTC.

J is TRBJ2-1 and V is TRBV28; TRBD1 matches 8 bases. J was trimmed by 6 bases and V by 6 bases; bases with no gene match: 13. The germline gives CDR1 MDHEN, CDR2 SYDVKM. CDR3 length: 16 residues. CDR3 sequence reads: CASSKITGGSGNEQFF. The CDR3 region has the DNA TGTGCCAGCAGCAAAATCACAGGGGGAAGTGGCAATGAGCAGTTCTTC. Full variable domain (rest looked up from reference TRBV28 and TRBJ2-1): DVKVTQSSRYLVKRTGEKVFLECVQDMDHENMFWYRQDPGLGLRLIYFSYDVKMKEKGDIPEGYSVSREKKERFSLILESASTNQTSMYLCASSKITGGSGNEQFFGPGTRLTVL.

This clonotype was counted a few times. The J gene is TRBJ1-5, the V gene TRBV5-1; TRBD1 is a possible D gene (5 bases). With 3 bases removed from V and 0 bases from J, the gap between germline ends came to 10 bases. Germline V gene lookup returns CDR1 SGHRS and CDR2 YFSETQ. This CDR3 region has 15 residues. This CDR3 is CASSWDGHSNQPQHF. The CDR3 region has the DNA TGCGCCAGCAGCTGGGACGGACATAGCAATCAGCCCCAGCATTTT.

The sample holds a few counts of this clonotype. J is TRBJ2-3 and V is TRBV20-1, with 8 bases matching TRBD1. CDR1 is DFQATT, CDR2 SNEGSKA, per germline (reference sequence). The CDR3 totals 15 residues. V shed 3 bases and J 4 bases; nucleotides not matched to a gene: 9. CDR3 nucleotide sequence: TGCAGTGCTAGCGGTTCAGGGGGCAGCGCAGATACGCAGTATTTT. It yields the protein CSASGSGGSADTQYF.

This clonotype was seen a handful of times. The chain couples TRBV20-1 to TRBJ2-5, with D tentatively TRBD2 (6 bases). Germline V gene data show CDR1 as DFQATT and CDR2 as SNEGSKA (reference sequence). The CDR3 is 13 residues long. The CDR3 reads CSLNAGHQETQYF. The CDR3 DNA sequence: TGCAGCTTGAATGCGGGACACCAAGAGACCCAGTACTTC.

The V call is TRBV4-1, the J call TRBJ2-7; 16 bases map to TRBD2. Trimming at V came to 3 bases and at J to 7 bases, leaving 18 bases not matched to a gene. This CDR3 has 20 residues. The germline V gene has CDR1 MGHRA and CDR2 YSYEKL. The CDR3 protein is CASSHTQGLAGGFGYNEQYF. CDR3 coding DNA: TGCGCCAGCAGCCACACCCAGGGACTAGCGGGGGGGTTCGGGTACAATGAGCAGTACTTC.

This clonotype has only a few counts. The chain uses TRBV3-1 and TRBJ2-3, with 7 positions matching TRBD2. Germline V lookup: CDR1 LGHDT, CDR2 YNNKEL (reference sequence). With 6 bases clipped from V and 2 bases from J, the junction kept 5 bases outside the gene matches. The CDR3 extends over 14 amino acids. The chain's CDR3 is CASSFGTNTDTQYF. The CDR3 DNA follows: TGTGCCAGCAGTTTCGGGACTAACACAGATACGCAGTATTTT.

The chain employs TRBV6-5 and TRBJ2-5; 10 nucleotides match TRBD1. Per the germline V gene, CDR1 is MNHEY and CDR2 is SVGAGI. V shed 7 bases and J 11 bases; nucleotides not matched to a gene: 13. The CDR3 loop spans 14 amino acids. This CDR3 is CASIGTGVGNEQYF. In DNA, the CDR3 is TGTGCCAGCATCGGGACAGGGGTGGGCAATGAGCAGTACTTC.

V usage is TRBV4-3 and J usage is TRBJ1-2, with 10 bases identical to TRBD1. The junction had 6 bases not matched to a gene; V was cut back by 0 bases and J by 5 bases. Germline CDR1 reads LGHNA; CDR2 reads YSLEER. The CDR3 covers 16 residues. CDR3 sequence: CASSQERTGGDYGYTF. The CDR3 DNA is TGCGCCAGCAGCCAAGAAAGGACAGGGGGGGATTATGGCTACACCTTC.

This clonotype was seen once. The chain links TRBV28 to TRBJ2-7; D not certain. The germline gives CDR1 MDHEN, CDR2 SYDVKM. V dropped 6 bases and J dropped 3 bases, with 12 bases sitting between them. The CDR3 is 13 amino acids. In DNA form, the CDR3 reads TGTGCCAGCAGAAGGGATAACCTCTACGAGCAGTACTTC. Translation: CASRRDNLYEQYF.

This sequence joins TRBV4-3 and TRBJ1-2, with 8 nucleotides matching TRBD1. Trimming removed 2 bases from V and 7 bases from J; junction bases left unmatched: 6. The CDR3 loop spans 14 amino acids. Germline CDR1 is LGHNA and CDR2 is YSLEER. The DNA of the CDR3 is TGCGCCAGCAGCCAATTGACAGGGGCCCGTGGCTACACCTTC. It codes for CASSQLTGARGYTF.

The rearrangement links TRBV4-3 to TRBJ2-7; no reliable D call. The CDR3 is made up of 15 amino acids. V lost 4 bases to trimming and J lost 4 bases, with 17 bases between them. Germline CDR1 reads LGHNA; CDR2 reads YSLEER. The CDR3 spells CASSPQEVPLYEQYF. In nucleotides, the CDR3 is TGCGCCAGCAGCCCCCAGGAAGTCCCCCTTTACGAGCAGTACTTC.

The V gene is TRBV2, the J gene TRBJ2-2; D remains unclear. Germline CDR1 SNHLY, CDR2 FYNNEI. There are 14 residues in the CDR3. Trimming took off 11 bases at V and 2 bases at J, with 15 bases between the two ends. This CDR3 is CAVNNYSNTGELFF. The CDR3 DNA reads TGTGCCGTCAACAATTACAGCAACACCGGGGAGCTGTTTTTT.

V gene TRBV4-2 combines with J gene TRBJ1-2; D might be TRBD1 (6 bases). V was shortened by 0 bases and J by 6 bases, with 11 bases between the two germline ends. Germline lookup yields CDR1 LGHNA and CDR2 YNFKEQ. The CDR3 sequence is 14 residues long. CDR3 bases: TGTGCCAGCAGCCAAGATTCAGGGGTTGATGGCTACACCTTC. Its translation: CASSQDSGVDGYTF.

CDR3 sequence (DNA): TGCGCCAGCAGGAAAACAGGGGATAACTATGGCTACACCTTC. Amino acid sequence: CASRKTGDNYGYTF. The J gene is TRBJ1-2, the V gene TRBV4-3; 7 positions agree with TRBD1. Germline V CDR1 and CDR2: LGHNA, YSLEER. This CDR3 is 14 amino acids long. V dropped 6 bases and J dropped 1; count of bases not matched to a gene: 5.

This clonotype has a count of ten or more. V usage is TRBV11-2 and J usage is TRBJ2-4, with D unresolved. V lost 1 base, J lost 0 bases, and 13 bases lay in between. The CDR3 totals 17 residues. The germline gives CDR1 SGHAT, CDR2 FQNNGV. This CDR3 reads CASSLGVQPLAKNIQYF. CDR3 DNA: TGTGCCAGCAGCTTAGGGGTGCAGCCTCTAGCCAAAAACATTCAGTACTTC.

This clonotype was recorded a few times. The chain links TRBV29-1 to TRBJ2-3; D is perhaps TRBD2 (6 bases). The CDR3 loop spans 13 amino acids. Trimming pared 2 bases from V and 7 bases from J, leaving 13 bases between. CDR1 is SQVTM, CDR2 ANQGSEA, per germline. Here the CDR3 DNA reads TGCAGCGTTGAAAGGAGGGGCGCTAATACGCAGTATTTT. It translates to CSVERRGANTQYF.

The chain links TRBV29-1 to TRBJ2-7, with D perhaps matching TRBD1 (6 bases). V was clipped by 7 bases and J by 7 bases, with 23 bases between them. There are 14 residues in the CDR3. Germline CDR1 reads SQVTM; CDR2 reads ANQGSEA. The CDR3 nucleotides read TGCAGCGGAGAGACAGGTGGGGCGTACAATGAGCAGTACTTC. Translating it yields CSGETGGAYNEQYF.

The rearrangement joins TRBV27 to TRBJ1-2; D might be TRBD1 (5 bases). There are 13 residues in the CDR3. From germline, CDR1 is MNHEY and CDR2 SMNVEV (reference sequence). Trimming cost V 11 bases and J 0 bases, with 13 bases left between them. CDR3 region: CAVSRGANYGYTF. The CDR3 bases are TGTGCCGTCTCGAGGGGCGCTAACTATGGCTACACCTTC.

The rearrangement uses TRBV29-1 and TRBJ1-2; maybe TRBD1 (5 bases). Between the trimmed V and J ends, which lost 7 bases and 9 bases, there was a span of 12 bases. CDR3 length: 10 residues. CDR1 SQVTM and CDR2 ANQGSEA come from the germline V gene. CDR3 nucleotides: TGCAGCGCCCGGGACGGGCGCTACACCTTC. Encoded protein: CSARDGRYTF.

J is TRBJ1-4 and V is TRBV12-3 or TRBV12-4; D ambiguous. V dropped 6 bases and J dropped 0 bases, with 14 bases sitting between them. CDR3 length: 16 residues. The CDR3 coding sequence is TGTGCCAGCAGCACGCCCCCAGGAACAACTAATGAAAAACTGTTTTTT. Protein: CASSTPPGTTNEKLFF.

The J gene is TRBJ1-2, the V gene TRBV20-1; unclear D gene. V lost 6 bases to trimming and J lost 4 bases, with 12 bases between them. The germline gives CDR1 DFQATT, CDR2 SNEGSKA (reference sequence). CDR3 length equals 12 residues. In DNA form, the CDR3 reads TGCAGTGCCATAGGACCGGGCTATGGCTACACCTTC. Translation gives CSAIGPGYGYTF.